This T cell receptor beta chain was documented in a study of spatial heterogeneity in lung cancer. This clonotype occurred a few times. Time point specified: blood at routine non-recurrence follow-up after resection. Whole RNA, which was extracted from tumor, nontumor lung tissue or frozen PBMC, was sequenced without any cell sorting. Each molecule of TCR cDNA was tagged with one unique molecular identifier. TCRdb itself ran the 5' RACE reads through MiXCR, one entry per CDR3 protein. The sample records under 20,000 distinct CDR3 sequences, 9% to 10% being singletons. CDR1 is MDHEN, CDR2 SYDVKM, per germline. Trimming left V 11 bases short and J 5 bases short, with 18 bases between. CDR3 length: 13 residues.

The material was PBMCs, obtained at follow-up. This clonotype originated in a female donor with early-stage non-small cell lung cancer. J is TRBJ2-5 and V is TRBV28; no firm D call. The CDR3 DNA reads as TGTGCCGCTGGGCTGGCAACCCTGGAGACCCAGTACTTC. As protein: CAAGLATLETQYF.